The TCR beta chain under discussion was sequenced for a study of OX40 agonist ivuxolimab in advanced cancers. Whole-study findings and limits: In general, CD8+ T cells held more expanded clones than CD4+ did, on average.

About this clone: What it recognizes is unknown.

The CDR3 contains 16 residues. J lost 7 bases, V lost 3 bases, and 12 bases had no gene match. Germline CDR1 reads SGHTA; CDR2 reads FQGTGA. The repertoire was sequenced with immunoSEQ multiplex PCR; TCRdb's copy has only in-frame clones and lacks some. There are some 77,000 clones in the sample; 85% to 90% occur only once, and 2.5% to 3.5% lies in the top ten. Sequencing used CD4+ or CD8+ T cells sorted from blood, obtained in a trial of the OX40 agonist ivuxolimab. The chain employs TRBV7-3 and TRBJ2-5; 9 bases fit TRBD2. The TCR was taken from an adult with an advanced solid tumor such as melanoma, head and neck, liver or kidney cancer. CDR3 protein: CASSLGSGGLEGTQYF. The DNA for the CDR3 is TGTGCCAGCAGCTTGGGTAGCGGGGGCCTAGAGGGGACCCAGTACTTC.